The 27 T cell receptor beta chains below all came from one sample that was sequenced in a study of radiotherapy plus CTLA-4 blockade in lung cancer. Using immunoSEQ multiplex PCR, the repertoire was profiled, and TCRdb retains in-frame clones only, with some absent. The top ten clones hold about 7.2% of a sample with roughly 44,000 clones, 88% of them seen once. The sample consisted of peripheral blood, taken from a patient treated with radiotherapy plus ipilimumab. The receptors here all came from a human donor with non-small cell lung cancer whose response to radiotherapy plus ipilimumab could not be evaluated.

This clone was seen only once. This sequence joins TRBV5-8 and TRBJ2-1, with 9 bases matching TRBD2. V lost 5 bases to trimming and J lost 5 bases; unmatched junction nucleotides: 17. Germline-derived CDR1 and CDR2 are SGHTS and YDEGEE. The CDR3 covers 18 residues. The CDR3 bases are TGTGCCAGCAGTTCTGGCTTTTCCACAAGCGGGAGGAACAATGAGCAGTTCTTC. This sequence encodes CASSSGFSTSGRNNEQFF.

This clone was observed a single time. In DNA form, the CDR3 reads TGTGCCAGCTCACCTTTTAGTTCCTCCTACGAGCAGTACTTC. Translating it yields CASSPFSSSYEQYF. The genes are TRBV18 and TRBJ2-7; no clear D. The germline gives CDR1 KGHSH, CDR2 LQKENI. The CDR3 covers 14 residues. The V gene lost 3 bases and the J gene lost 0 bases, with 9 bases spanning the gap.

The chain is built from TRBV27 and TRBJ2-5; D is ambiguous. V was pared by 5 bases and J by 0 bases, with 16 bases between. The CDR3 sequence is 16 residues long. Per the germline V gene, CDR1 is MNHEY and CDR2 is SMNVEV (reference sequence). The DNA for the CDR3 is TGTGCCAGCAGTCCAATGAGTCTCTTGTACCAAGAGACCCAGTACTTC. Its translation: CASSPMSLLYQETQYF.

This chain links TRBV21-1 with TRBJ2-5; the DNA was not compared with TRBD1, the D call given in the table. TRBV21-1 is a listed pseudogene. The CDR3 loop spans 16 amino acids. The CDR3 nucleotides are TGTGCCAGCAGCAAAACTGGGGGCCATTGGGGGGAGACCCAGTACTTC. Its protein is CASSKTGGHWGETQYF.

The chain is built from TRBV7-9 and TRBJ1-5, with a possible D match to TRBD1 (5 bases). Germline loops: CDR1 SEHNR, CDR2 FQNEAQ (reference sequence). V lost 6 bases and J lost 4, with 13 bases in between. The CDR3 is 14 residues long. This chain's CDR3 is CASSFDSPNQPQHF. The CDR3 bases are TGTGCCAGCAGTTTTGACAGTCCGAATCAGCCCCAGCATTTT.

The genes are TRBV2 and TRBJ1-6; D perhaps matches TRBD1 (5 bases). The V end lost 8 bases, the J end lost 7 bases, and 12 bases lay between the germline ends. The CDR3 covers 13 residues. Per germline, CDR1 SNHLY and CDR2 FYNNEI. The CDR3 is CASGSGGNSPLHF. In DNA form, the CDR3 reads TGTGCCAGCGGAAGCGGGGGGAATTCACCCCTCCACTTT.

The V call is TRBV29-1, the J call TRBJ2-2; TRBD1 is a possible D gene (7 bases). The germline V and J ends were trimmed by 5 bases and 8 bases, with 18 bases remaining between them. This CDR3 region has 14 residues. The V gene's germline CDR1 is SQVTM and CDR2 ANQGSEA. The CDR3 region is CSVSPQGGSGELFF. The CDR3 DNA reads TGCAGCGTTTCACCCCAGGGGGGAAGTGGGGAGCTGTTTTTT.

The chain has TRBV15 and TRBJ1-4, with TRBD1 matching 11 bases. Germline V gene lookup returns CDR1 LNHNV and CDR2 YYDKDF (reference sequence). The CDR3 has 17 amino acids. Germline trimming cut 4 bases from V and 3 bases from J; bases unmatched to any gene: 7. The CDR3 DNA is TGTGCCACCAGCATGGAGGGACAGGGGGTCTCTAATGAAAAACTGTTTTTT. Translation: CATSMEGQGVSNEKLFF.

The chain couples TRBV7-8 to TRBJ1-4; 8 positions agree with TRBD1. The CDR3 length is 15 residues. Germline V gene lookup returns CDR1 SGHVS and CDR2 FQNEAQ. V lost 5 bases, J lost 5 bases, and 7 bases stayed unmatched. The CDR3: CASSPRTGKNEKLFF. CDR3 nucleotides: TGTGCCAGCAGCCCTCGGACAGGGAAGAATGAAAAACTGTTTTTT.

CDR3 amino acids: CAIQGTTDTQYF. The CDR3 coding sequence is TGTGCCATCCAGGGGACGACAGATACGCAGTATTTT. The chain is built from TRBV28 and TRBJ2-3; tentative D call: TRBD1 (6 bases). Germline assignment: CDR1 MDHEN and CDR2 SYDVKM. The CDR3 is made up of 12 amino acids. V dropped 10 bases and J dropped 3 bases, with 11 bases sitting between them.

CDR3 nucleotides: TGTGCCTGGGCCTCTAGGGGACTAGCGGTCAATGAGCAGTTCTTC. Protein sequence: CAWASRGLAVNEQFF. V usage is TRBV30 and J usage is TRBJ2-1; TRBD2 matches at 11 bases. This CDR3 is 15 amino acids long. The germline gives CDR1 GTSNPN, CDR2 SVGIG (reference sequence). V lost 5 bases to trimming and J lost 6 bases; unmatched junction nucleotides: 9. Full variable domain (remainder filled in from reference TRBV30 and TRBJ2-1): SQTIHQWPATLVQPVGSPLSLECTVEGTSNPNLYWYRQAAGRGLQLLFYSVGIGQISSEVPQNLSASRPQDRQFILSSKKLLLSDSGFYLCAWASRGLAVNEQFFGPGTRLTVL.

This sequence joins TRBV18 and TRBJ2-7; perhaps TRBD1 as D (8 bases). The V gene lost 2 bases and the J gene lost 6 bases, with 14 bases spanning the gap. From germline, CDR1 is KGHSH and CDR2 LQKENI. The CDR3 is 14 amino acids. The CDR3: CASSPTGGVGEQYF. DNA of the CDR3: TGTGCCAGCTCACCAACAGGGGGGGTAGGCGAGCAGTACTTC.

V is TRBV5-1 and J is TRBJ2-1; a weak D match, TRBD2 (5 bases). Trimming pared 0 bases from V and 1 base from J, leaving 5 bases between. From germline, CDR1 is SGHRS and CDR2 YFSETQ. The CDR3 runs 14 residues. The CDR3 coding sequence is TGCGCCAGCAGCTTGGAGCGGTCCTACAATGAGCAGTTCTTC. Amino acid sequence: CASSLERSYNEQFF.

The chain is built from TRBV7-8 and TRBJ2-5, with D tentatively TRBD2 (5 bases). CDR3 length equals 14 residues. Germline lookup yields CDR1 SGHVS and CDR2 FQNEAQ. With 3 bases removed from V and 1 base from J, the gap between germline ends came to 9 bases. CDR3 in amino acids: CASSFRTGQETQYF. In DNA form, the CDR3 reads TGTGCCAGCAGCTTTAGGACTGGCCAAGAGACCCAGTACTTC.

The chain uses TRBV4-1 and TRBJ2-7; 14 bases are shared with TRBD2. Trimming took 2 bases from V and 3 from J; bases not matched to a gene: 6. CDR1 and CDR2 from the germline V gene are MGHRA and YSYEKL. CDR3 length equals 17 residues. The CDR3: CASSQQEGTSGSYEQYF. As DNA, the CDR3 is TGCGCCAGCAGCCAACAAGAAGGGACTAGCGGGAGCTACGAGCAGTACTTC.

V and J are TRBV27 and TRBJ1-2; weak D call: TRBD1 (5 bases). Trimming took 3 bases from V and 0 from J, leaving 5 bases between them. Germline CDR1 is MNHEY and CDR2 is SMNVEV (reference sequence). The CDR3 length is 13 residues. CDR3: CASSLTANYGYTF. Written as DNA, the CDR3 is TGTGCCAGCAGTTTGACAGCTAACTATGGCTACACCTTC.

This clone was observed a few times. This chain uses TRBV4-3 with TRBJ2-1, with 7 bases fitting TRBD2. V dropped 3 bases and J dropped 7; count of bases not matched to a gene: 6. This CDR3 is 14 amino acids long. CDR1 is LGHNA, CDR2 YSLEER, per germline. CDR3 region: CASSQERGPNEQFF. Written as DNA, the CDR3 is TGCGCCAGCAGCCAGGAGCGGGGCCCTAATGAGCAGTTCTTC.

The chain employs TRBV6-5 and TRBJ2-6; no clear D gene. The germline V gene has CDR1 MNHEY and CDR2 SVGAGI. The CDR3 has 15 amino acids. Trimming took 6 bases from V and 3 from J, leaving 12 bases between them. CDR3 in amino acids: CASSLRLGGANVLTF. The CDR3 region has the DNA TGTGCCAGCAGCCTGCGGTTGGGTGGGGCCAACGTCCTGACTTTC.

The V call is TRBV6-1, the J call TRBJ2-7, with D perhaps matching TRBD2 (6 bases). Looked up from germline, CDR1 is MNHNS and CDR2 is SASEGT. The CDR3 runs 15 residues. V shed 2 bases and J shed 1 base, with 12 bases lying between them. The CDR3 coding sequence is TGTGCCAGCAGTGAATACGGGAGCGGATCCTACGAGCAGTACTTC. Amino acids: CASSEYGSGSYEQYF.

In this sample, this clone turned up once. The gene calls are TRBV14 and TRBJ2-2, with TRBD2 matching 12 bases. The CDR3 length is 16 residues. Germline V gives CDR1 SGHDN, CDR2 FVKESK. Trimming removed 1 base from V and 6 bases from J; junction bases left unmatched: 3. The CDR3 nucleotides read TGTGCCAGCAGCCAAGTGACTAGCGGGAGAGCCGGGGAGCTGTTTTTT. Its protein is CASSQVTSGRAGELFF.

The J gene is TRBJ2-6, the V gene TRBV28, with a weak D call TRBD1 (6 bases). Trimming removed 5 bases from V and 1 base from J, with 9 bases in between. From germline, CDR1 is MDHEN and CDR2 SYDVKM. The CDR3 has 15 residues. The CDR3 here is CASSPQGSGANVLTF. As DNA, the CDR3 is TGTGCCAGCAGTCCCCAGGGGTCTGGGGCCAACGTCCTGACTTTC.

The chain is built from TRBV10-2 and TRBJ2-3, with a tentative D call TRBD2 (6 bases). The CDR3 loop spans 13 amino acids. Germline V CDR1 and CDR2: WSHSY, SAAADI. V was trimmed by 9 bases and J by 4 bases, leaving 14 bases between them. CDR3 nucleotide sequence: TGCGCCAGTCGGAGGGTTGGCGCAGATACGCAGTATTTT. This codes for CASRRVGADTQYF.

This clone appeared once. CDR3 amino acids: CASWGRGSYNEQFF. The CDR3 nucleotides are TGTGCCAGCTGGGGGAGGGGCTCCTACAATGAGCAGTTCTTC. The chain carries TRBV28 and TRBJ2-1; 7 bases fit TRBD2. V dropped 8 bases and J dropped 0; count of bases not matched to a gene: 4. The CDR3 spans 14 residues. The germline V gene has CDR1 MDHEN and CDR2 SYDVKM.

V and J are TRBV28 and TRBJ1-2; 7 bases line up with TRBD1. Germline CDR1 MDHEN, CDR2 SYDVKM. The J segment lost 4 bases and the V segment lost 6 bases, leaving 5 bases of the junction unmatched. This CDR3 has 13 residues. In DNA form, the CDR3 reads TGTGCCAGCAGCCCGGGACAGTTCTATGGCTACACCTTC. This encodes CASSPGQFYGYTF.

The gene calls are TRBV6-6 and TRBJ1-2; TRBD1 matches at 7 bases. This CDR3 contains 15 residues. V was clipped by 0 bases and J by 5 bases; unmatched bases: 6. CDR1 and CDR2 (germline): MNHNY, SVGAGI (reference sequence). CDR3 sequence reads: CASSYSRGGGYGYTF. In DNA form, the CDR3 reads TGTGCCAGCAGTTACTCCAGAGGGGGCGGGTATGGCTACACCTTC.

This chain links TRBV28 with TRBJ1-4; D unclear. Germline assignment: CDR1 MDHEN and CDR2 SYDVKM. Trimming removed 5 bases from V and 10 bases from J, with 14 bases in between. The CDR3 consists of 13 residues. CDR3 sequence (DNA): TGTGCCAGCAGTCCCCCCCCTCGGGGAAAACTGTTTTTT. This gives the protein CASSPPPRGKLFF.

The V gene is TRBV9, the J gene TRBJ1-2; 9 bases fit TRBD1. The CDR3 is made up of 16 amino acids. Germline CDR1 and CDR2: SGDLS and YYNGEE. With V trimmed by 0 bases and J by 6 bases, 9 bases remained unmatched. The CDR3 DNA reads TGTGCCAGCAGCGTAGTAGGGGACAGGGCCGCCGATGGCTACACCTTC. Translating it yields CASSVVGDRAADGYTF.